Here is one T cell receptor beta chain with its context. Its specificity is unknown. The V end was cut by 2 bases, the J end by 0 bases, with 16 bases between. This CDR3 has 16 residues. CDR1 is GTSNPN and CDR2 is SVGIG in the germline V gene (reference sequence). The record originates from a study of shared clonotypes between healthy human individuals. Background on the study: Donor ages ranged 18 to 49 years: a couple of women, a few men. Study-wide results and caveats: Four donors had around 5% of their naive CD4 clonotypes in common. Only a few donors were included, so the genetic and exposure-history diversity represented was limited.

Genomic DNA belonging to each subset was distributed in equal measure over several immunoSEQ plates. The repertoire was sequenced with immunoSEQ multiplex PCR; TCRdb's copy has only in-frame clones and lacks some. There are around 700,000 clones in the sample; about 92% occur only once, and 24% lies in the top ten. The naive CD8 population came from CD45RO-negative cells selected for CCR7, without terminally differentiated effector memory CD45RA+ cells. This TCR came from a man aged 25 to 40 in good health. The gene calls are TRBV30 and TRBJ1-1; the D gene is possibly TRBD1 (6 bases). Source material: naive CD8+ T cells sorted from blood. CDR3 nucleotides: TGTGCCTGGAGTCCCCGGGGGGGGCCGATGAACACTGAAGCTTTCTTT. This sequence encodes CAWSPRGGPMNTEAFF.